One and the same sample provided the 16 T cell receptor beta chains below, sequenced in a study of CD8+CD57+ T cells in acquired aplastic anemia. An expansion of CD8+CD57+ cells by flow cytometry had been shown in patients chosen for sequencing. The TCR beta profiling, which covered VDJ combination and CDR3 sequence, was carried out using genomic DNA as the template. One entry per CDR3 protein results from TCRdb running MiXCR on the reads. The sample holds 120,000 or so distinct CDR3 sequences, roughly 40% seen once. Sequencing was performed on sorted CD4+, CD8+, or CD8+CD57+ T cells (not recorded which) from PBMCs. These receptors came from a human donor with aplastic anemia.

On this clonotype itself: As the CDR3 is not closed by the conserved phenylalanine or tryptophan, this likely results from a read error. Because the CDR3's place on the DNA is in doubt, the DNA is left out and the CDR3 is given as listed by TCRdb. The V and J genes are TRBV2 and TRBJ1-1. Germline CDR1 and CDR2: SNHLY and FYNNEI. Inclusive of both ends, the CDR3 amounts to 8 amino acids. This CDR3 reads CASSGSYR.

This clonotype was detected only a few times. The rearrangement links TRBV29-1 to TRBJ1-2; D is unclear. CDR3 length equals 15 residues. With 0 bases removed from V and 1 base from J, the gap between germline ends came to 12 bases. Germline V CDR1 and CDR2: SQVTM, ANQGSEA. CDR3 in amino acids: CSVEDGPHLNYGYTF. The CDR3 nucleotides read TGCAGCGTTGAAGACGGCCCGCACCTTAACTATGGCTACACCTTC.

This rearrangement joins TRBV5-1 to TRBJ1-1; D might be TRBD1 (5 bases). Trimming left V 3 bases short and J 6 bases short, with 15 bases between. In germline, CDR1 is SGHRS, CDR2 YFSETQ. The CDR3 is 14 residues long. This CDR3 reads CASSSSAGLPEAFF. The CDR3 DNA is TGCGCCAGCAGCTCGTCCGCAGGGTTGCCTGAAGCTTTCTTT. The full variable domain, completed using reference TRBV5-1 and TRBJ1-1, is KAGVTQTPRYLIKTRGQQVTLSCSPISGHRSVSWYQQTPGQGLQFLFEYFSETQRNKGNFPGRFSGRQFSNSRSEMNVSTLELGDSALYLCASSSSAGLPEAFFGQGTRLTVV.

This clonotype appeared many times. J is TRBJ2-3 and V is TRBV4-1; the D gene could be TRBD1 or TRBD2 (6 bases each). This CDR3 is built from 18 residues. Trimming shortened V by 4 bases and J by 2 bases, and 22 bases separated the two germline ends. Germline V gene sequence: CDR1 MGHRA, CDR2 YSYEKL. CDR3 in DNA: TGCGCCAGCAGCCCTTTGCTTAGGAGGGGGGAGCCCACAGATACGCAGTATTTT. Protein: CASSPLLRRGEPTDTQYF.

This clonotype was detected only a few times. This may be a read error: a much more frequent sequence differs by one nucleotide. J is TRBJ1-1 and V is TRBV20-1, with a possible D match to TRBD1 (5 bases). The germline CDR1 and CDR2 sequences are DFQATT and SNEGSKA (reference sequence). The CDR3 covers 15 residues. DNA for the CDR3: TGCAGTGCTAGCCGTGGACAAGTCATGAACACTGAAGCTTCCTTT. This codes for CSASRGQVMNTEASF.

Remarks on this clonotype: A read error is possible here, since a much larger clone lies one base away. This chain uses TRBV12-3 or TRBV12-4 with TRBJ1-1, with TRBD1 matching 8 bases. CDR3 length: 12 residues. The V gene end was trimmed by 6 bases and the J gene end by 10 bases; junction bases not matched to a gene: 7. CDR3 in DNA: TGTGCCAGCAGGCGCGACAGGGGTGGAGCTTTCTTT. Translating it yields CASRRDRGGAFF.

This clonotype occurred many times. The rearrangement links TRBV4-1 to TRBJ1-2; D not certain. With 1 base removed from V and 3 bases from J, the gap between germline ends came to 9 bases. From germline, CDR1 is MGHRA and CDR2 YSYEKL. The CDR3 runs 14 residues. In DNA form, the CDR3 reads TGCGCCAGCAGCCAAGCGATTTTGGACTATGGCTACACCTTC. It encodes CASSQAILDYGYTF.

This clonotype is medium-sized within its sample. The chain has TRBV10-1 and TRBJ1-6; no clear D. This CDR3 contains 13 residues. With 4 bases removed from V and 8 bases from J, the gap between germline ends came to 9 bases. From germline, CDR1 is WNHNN and CDR2 SYGVQD (reference sequence). The CDR3 DNA is TGCGCCAGCAGTGCCGGACCTTATTCACCCCTCCACTTT. It specifies CASSAGPYSPLHF.

This clonotype was counted ten times or more. This rearrangement joins TRBV7-2 to TRBJ1-2; 8 bases map to TRBD1. Germline V gene lookup returns CDR1 SGHTA and CDR2 FQGNSA. This CDR3 region has 15 residues. Losses at the gene ends were 4 bases for V and 5 bases for J; bases not matched to a gene: 9. This chain's CDR3 is CASSSPRTGYYGYTF. The CDR3 nucleotides read TGTGCCAGCAGCTCCCCTCGGACAGGGTATTATGGCTACACCTTC.

The V and J genes are TRBV7-3 and TRBJ2-3; D not resolved. Trimming removed 5 bases from V and 0 bases from J, with 6 bases in between. The CDR3 consists of 13 residues. The V gene's germline CDR1 is SGHTA and CDR2 FQGTGA. The CDR3 here is CASSTQSTDTQYF. The CDR3 DNA follows: TGTGCCAGCAGCACCCAAAGCACAGATACGCAGTATTTT.

The gene calls are TRBV2 and TRBJ2-5, with TRBD2 identical over 7 bases. The length of the CDR3 is 14 residues. V lost 8 bases to trimming and J lost 1 base; unmatched junction nucleotides: 7. Germline assignment: CDR1 SNHLY and CDR2 FYNNEI. The CDR3: CASAPLAAQETQYF. CDR3 in DNA: TGTGCCAGCGCCCCTCTAGCGGCCCAAGAGACCCAGTACTTC.

This clonotype was seen a handful of times. The rearrangement links TRBV6-1 to TRBJ2-7, with D maybe TRBD2 (5 bases). The CDR3 runs to 15 residues. V shed 2 bases and J shed 3 bases, with 14 bases lying between them. Germline V gene sequence: CDR1 MNHNS, CDR2 SASEGT. The CDR3 loop reads CASSENGKGLYEQYV. The CDR3 DNA follows: TGTGCCAGCAGTGAAAATGGTAAAGGACTCTACGAGCAGTACGTC.

This clonotype has a handful of counts. The chain carries TRBV9 and TRBJ1-1; D is undetermined. Germline assignment: CDR1 SGDLS and CDR2 YYNGEE. The V end lost 0 bases, the J end lost 0 bases, and 15 bases lay between the germline ends. The CDR3 is 17 residues long. CDR3 bases: TGTGCCAGCAGCGTAGAGGACTATCCCCTGGTGAACACTGAAGCTTTCTTT. Translating gives CASSVEDYPLVNTEAFF. Supplemented by reference TRBV9 and TRBJ1-1, the full variable domain reads DSGVTQTPKHLITATGQRVTLRCSPRSGDLSVYWYQQSLDQGLQFLIQYYNGEERAKGNILERFSAQQFPDLHSELNLSSLELGDSALYFCASSVEDYPLVNTEAFFGQGTRLTVV.

In the case of this clonotype: This may be a read error: a much more frequent sequence differs by one nucleotide. This sequence joins TRBV9 and TRBJ1-1; D may be TRBD1 (6 bases). Germline-derived CDR1 and CDR2 are SGDLS and YYNGEE. CDR3 size: 15 residues. CDR3 bases: TGTGCCAGCGGCGTAGGGGGACTCACGAACACTGAAGCTTTCTTT. Protein sequence: CASGVGGLTNTEAFF.

This clonotype occurred many times. The gene calls are TRBV25-1 and TRBJ1-6; D is perhaps TRBD1 (6 bases). Between the trimmed V and J ends, which lost 5 bases and 2 bases, there was a span of 10 bases. This CDR3 is built from 15 residues. The germline gives CDR1 MGHDK, CDR2 SYGVNS. Written as DNA, the CDR3 is TGTGCCAGCAGTCCCGGGACAACCTATAATTCACCCCTCCACTTT. The encoded protein is CASSPGTTYNSPLHF.

This clonotype was seen ten or more times. The CDR3 nucleotides are TGTGCCAGTAGTATAGTGGGGCTAGCGGGGGCCGTCGGTGGAGATACGCAGTATTTT. It yields the protein CASSIVGLAGAVGGDTQYF. V usage is TRBV19 and J usage is TRBJ2-3, with 10 bases matching TRBD2. The CDR3 is made up of 19 amino acids. The V gene's germline CDR1 is LNHDA and CDR2 SQIVND (reference sequence). Unmatched junction bases numbered 15, after V lost 1 base and J lost 5 bases.